The source of this T cell receptor (beta chain) is a study of cytomegalovirus exposure and HLA in healthy donors. On the study more broadly: Samples from HLA-typed donors yielded some 85 million unique TCRs in an early data release. Overall study results and limits: As immune exposure information, only CMV serostatus was available. TCR beta sequences reportedly predicted most subjects' HLA-A and HLA-B alleles accurately.

As regards this clone: Its target is not known.

Germline V gene sequence: CDR1 SNHLY, CDR2 FYNNEI. Trimming stripped 4 bases from V and 8 bases from J, with 14 bases between. The CDR3 is 13 amino acids. PCR used 60 Vbeta primers and 13 Jbeta primers. Method: immunoSEQ multiplex PCR; TCRdb's copy keeps in-frame clones and lacks some. The data hold 150,000 to 200,000 clones, with over 75% observed a single time. At the time of sampling, donors were nominally healthy, though unrecorded immune exposures were likely. The sample was PBMCs. The V call is TRBV2, the J call TRBJ1-2, with D unclear. The origin of this receptor is a woman in her twenties or thirties in good health and CMV-seronegative. The CDR3 sequence: CASSAPIRTGYTF. The CDR3 coding sequence is TGTGCCAGCAGTGCCCCGATTAGAACCGGCTACACCTTC.